One sample yielded the 27 T cell receptor beta chains listed below, sequenced in a study of T-cell memory formation after mild COVID-19. TCRdb reprocessed the 5' RACE reads with MiXCR, giving one entry per CDR3 protein. This table has around 430,000 distinct CDR3 sequences, about 16% appearing once. The specimen was PBMCs or a T cell subset sorted from them (not recorded which). All receptors come from a man younger than 30 who had mild COVID-19 (a few samples of this study predate the infection). Cell type and time point are not known.

The chain uses TRBV5-1 and TRBJ1-2; 8 positions match TRBD1. V was clipped by 0 bases and J by 7 bases; unmatched bases: 8. The CDR3 is made up of 15 amino acids. Germline-derived CDR1 and CDR2 are SGHRS and YFSETQ. CDR3 protein: CASSLAVMDRAGYTF. The CDR3 DNA follows: TGCGCCAGCAGCTTGGCAGTAATGGACAGGGCTGGCTACACCTTC.

This clonotype was observed a handful of times. The chain is built from TRBV4-1 and TRBJ2-1; D may be TRBD1 or TRBD2 (5 bases each). The V end lost 1 base, the J end lost 6 bases, and 10 bases lay between the germline ends. The CDR3 sequence is 14 residues long. Germline CDR1 is MGHRA and CDR2 is YSYEKL. The CDR3 is CASSQASGTNEQFF. The CDR3 DNA sequence: TGCGCCAGCAGCCAAGCATCAGGGACCAATGAGCAGTTCTTC.

The CDR3 nucleotides read TGTGCCAGCAGCCACCGGGAAGATGAGCAGTTCTTC. Its protein is CASSHREDEQFF. The chain combines TRBV4-2 with TRBJ2-1; tentative D call: TRBD2 (5 bases). Trimming removed 3 bases from V and 8 bases from J, with 8 bases in between. This CDR3 has 12 residues. Germline V lookup: CDR1 LGHNA, CDR2 YNFKEQ.

This clonotype occurred a few times. The CDR3 loop is CASSIEGDRGKNIQYF. CDR3 bases: TGTGCCAGCAGTATCGAGGGGGATAGAGGCAAAAACATTCAGTACTTC. The rearrangement uses TRBV5-5 and TRBJ2-4; maybe TRBD1 (6 bases). CDR3 length equals 16 residues. The V gene's germline CDR1 is SGHKS and CDR2 YYEKEE (reference sequence). V shed 5 bases and J shed 3 bases, with 18 bases lying between them.

The chain recombines TRBV5-1 with TRBJ2-1; 9 bases agree with TRBD2. Germline lookup yields CDR1 SGHRS and CDR2 YFSETQ. V lost 1 base, J lost 6 bases, and 2 bases stayed unmatched. This CDR3 contains 14 residues. This CDR3 is CASSLTAGGNEQFF. The CDR3 coding sequence is TGCGCCAGCAGCTTGACAGCGGGGGGCAATGAGCAGTTCTTC.

The chain employs TRBV5-6 and TRBJ2-7; the D gene is possibly TRBD1 (5 bases). CDR1 and CDR2 (germline): SGHDT, YYEEEE. The CDR3 covers 15 residues. Trimming cost V 3 bases and J 6 bases, with 19 bases left between them. CDR3 loop: CASSSATAGMVEQYF. The CDR3 DNA follows: TGTGCCAGCAGCTCCGCGACAGCCGGAATGGTCGAGCAGTACTTC.

The chain links TRBV30 to TRBJ2-3; 7 bases align to TRBD2. V trimming: 0 bases; J trimming: 2 bases; junction bases outside the gene matches: 5. The germline V gene has CDR1 GTSNPN and CDR2 SVGIG (reference sequence). This CDR3 comprises 15 residues. The CDR3: CAWSVTSAHTDTQYF. The CDR3 DNA sequence: TGTGCCTGGAGTGTAACTAGCGCCCACACAGATACGCAGTATTTT.

V gene TRBV6-5 combines with J gene TRBJ2-1; D is perhaps TRBD2 (6 bases). The CDR3 runs to 15 residues. Trimming took off 1 base at V and 3 bases at J, with 10 bases between the two ends. Germline V gene lookup returns CDR1 MNHEY and CDR2 SVGAGI. The chain's CDR3 is CASSYWRGLYNEQFF. The CDR3 nucleotides are TGTGCCAGCAGTTACTGGCGGGGTCTCTACAATGAGCAGTTCTTC.

The sample holds a few counts of this clonotype. The CDR3 protein is CASSILTSGGTDTQYF. The CDR3 coding sequence is TGCGCCAGCAGCATCCTGACTAGCGGGGGCACAGATACGCAGTATTTT. The V gene is TRBV5-1, the J gene TRBJ2-3, with TRBD2 identical over 11 bases. Trimming removed 4 bases from V and 1 base from J; junction bases left unmatched: 5. This CDR3 is 16 amino acids long. Per the germline V gene, CDR1 is SGHRS and CDR2 is YFSETQ.

This chain connects TRBV5-1 to TRBJ2-3; TRBD2 might be the D (5 bases). This CDR3 is 14 amino acids long. Trimming took off 1 base at V and 5 bases at J, with 11 bases between the two ends. Looked up from germline, CDR1 is SGHRS and CDR2 is YFSETQ. DNA for the CDR3: TGCGCCAGCAGCTTGACCCTAGCTGAAGATACGCAGTATTTT. This codes for CASSLTLAEDTQYF.

This clonotype came up many times. This chain uses TRBV28 with TRBJ1-5, with a weak D call TRBD1 (5 bases). This CDR3 comprises 16 residues. Germline CDR1 reads MDHEN; CDR2 reads SYDVKM. The V gene lost 5 bases and the J gene lost 5 bases, with 19 bases spanning the gap. In nucleotides, the CDR3 is TGTGCCAGCAGTCTTCGCCAGGCGGAAGGGGATCAGCCCCAGCATTTT. It translates to CASSLRQAEGDQPQHF.

J is TRBJ1-5 and V is TRBV10-3, with D uncertain. This CDR3 contains 13 residues. Germline V gene sequence: CDR1 ENHRY, CDR2 SYGVKD. The V and J ends lost 8 bases and 3 bases respectively, with 11 bases between them. DNA for the CDR3: TGTGCCATCCGGTGGGATCTCAATCAGCCCCAGCATTTT. Protein: CAIRWDLNQPQHF.

In this sample, this clonotype turned up many times. The chain couples TRBV10-3 to TRBJ2-7; TRBD1 agrees at 8 bases. The CDR3 has 13 residues. CDR1 ENHRY and CDR2 SYGVKD come from the germline V gene. With V trimmed by 6 bases and J by 3 bases, 4 bases remained unmatched. Written as DNA, the CDR3 is TGTGCCATCAGGGACAGGGAGGACTACGAGCAGTACGTC. Residues: CAIRDREDYEQYV.

The chain links TRBV6-5 to TRBJ1-2, with a possible D match to TRBD1 (6 bases). This CDR3 comprises 14 residues. V was cut by 6 bases and J by 7 bases, with 18 bases left in between. CDR1 MNHEY and CDR2 SVGAGI come from the germline V gene. The CDR3 sequence is CASRPDQGRGGYTF. The CDR3 DNA reads as TGTGCCAGCAGACCGGATCAGGGGAGGGGTGGCTACACCTTC.

The CDR3 reads CASSLAGTGADEQYF. The CDR3 coding sequence is TGCGCCAGCAGCTTGGCCGGGACAGGGGCAGACGAGCAGTACTTC. This rearrangement joins TRBV5-1 to TRBJ2-7, with 10 bases lining up with TRBD1. The CDR3 contains 15 residues. Trimming took 0 bases from V and 5 from J; bases not matched to a gene: 5. The germline CDR1 and CDR2 sequences are SGHRS and YFSETQ.

This clonotype showed up just a few times. The rearrangement links TRBV5-1 to TRBJ2-5, with a weak D call TRBD2 (5 bases). From germline, CDR1 is SGHRS and CDR2 YFSETQ. There are 16 residues in the CDR3. V gave up 1 base and J gave up 0 bases, with 13 bases separating them. The CDR3 is CASSLRTPIYQETQYF. CDR3 nucleotides: TGCGCCAGCAGCTTGCGGACTCCAATTTACCAAGAGACCCAGTACTTC.

This clonotype was seen a handful of times. V usage is TRBV7-3 and J usage is TRBJ2-2; 13 bases fit TRBD2. The CDR3 runs to 19 residues. J gave up 4 bases and V 3 bases, and 11 bases lay outside the gene matches. The germline gives CDR1 SGHTA, CDR2 FQGTGA. The CDR3 nucleotides read TGTGCCAGCAGCTTTACTAGCGGGGGGGCCGCCCAACTCACCGGGGAGCTGTTTTTT. Translation: CASSFTSGGAAQLTGELFF.

This clonotype was found a few times. The chain links TRBV7-9 to TRBJ1-6; 9 bases agree with TRBD1. Germline assignment: CDR1 SEHNR and CDR2 FQNEAQ (reference sequence). CDR3 size: 15 residues. Trimming took 5 bases from V and 8 from J; bases not matched to a gene: 7. For the CDR3, the DNA is TGTGCCAGCAGCGAACGGGGACAGGGTGATTCACCCCTCCACTTT. The encoded protein is CASSERGQGDSPLHF. Full variable domain (remainder filled in from reference TRBV7-9 and TRBJ1-6): DTGVSQNPRHKITKRGQNVTFRCDPISEHNRLYWYRQTLGQGPEFLTYFQNEAQLEKSRLLSDRFSAERPKGSFSTLEIQRTEQGDSAMYLCASSERGQGDSPLHFGNGTRLTVT.

The table lists this clonotype with a few counts. The V call is TRBV5-1, the J call TRBJ2-5, with D perhaps matching TRBD1 or TRBD2 (6 bases each). The CDR3 spans 15 residues. Germline V gene sequence: CDR1 SGHRS, CDR2 YFSETQ. The germline V and J ends were trimmed by 4 bases and 4 bases, with 17 bases remaining between them. CDR3 in DNA: TGCGCCAGCAGCCACTCGGAGGGGGGCACAGAGACCCAGTACTTC. Amino acids: CASSHSEGGTETQYF.

This clonotype has a count of ten or more. CDR3 protein: CSAEGDNQPQHF. In DNA form, the CDR3 reads TGCAGTGCTGAGGGGGACAATCAGCCCCAGCATTTT. V and J are TRBV20-1 and TRBJ1-5; possible D gene TRBD1, 6 bases. CDR3 length equals 12 residues. Trimming stripped 5 bases from V and 3 bases from J, with 8 bases between. The germline CDR1 and CDR2 sequences are DFQATT and SNEGSKA (reference sequence).

This clonotype was seen repeatedly, ten times or more. A read error may produce the germline difference seen at one junction end. The chain recombines TRBV7-7 with TRBJ1-1; no reliable D call. Per germline, CDR1 SSHAT and CDR2 FNYEAQ (reference sequence). This CDR3 is 13 amino acids long. The CDR3 loop reads CASSTTENTEAFF. CDR3 DNA: TGTGCTAGCAGCACTACAGAGAACACTGAAGCTTTCTTT. Full variable domain (remainder filled in from reference TRBV7-7 and TRBJ1-1): GAGVSQSPRYKVTKRGQDVTLRCDPISSHATLYWYQQALGQGPEFLTYFNYEAQPDKSGLPSDRFSAERPEGSISTLTIQRTEQRDSAMYRCASSTTENTEAFFGQGTRLTVV.

This clonotype showed up just a few times. This chain uses TRBV6-2 or TRBV6-3 with TRBJ2-1; D may be TRBD2 (6 bases). CDR1 and CDR2 from the germline V gene are MNHEY and SVGEGT. The CDR3 contains 17 residues. Trimming shortened V by 2 bases and J by 0 bases, and 14 bases separated the two germline ends. DNA for the CDR3: TGTGCCAGCAGTTACCTTGCGGGGAGGAGCTCCTACAATGAGCAGTTCTTC. Amino acid sequence: CASSYLAGRSSYNEQFF.

This clonotype was counted at least ten times. A much larger clone lies a single base off, so this may be a read error. The V gene is TRBV7-2, the J gene TRBJ2-5; no firm D call. Germline CDR1 and CDR2: SGHTA and FQGNSA. CDR3 length: 12 amino acids. Trimming stripped 1 base from V and 5 bases from J, with 5 bases between. The CDR3 coding sequence is TGTGCCAGCAGCTTAGAGGCGGAGACCCAGTACTTC. It is translated as CASSLEAETQYF.

This clonotype was observed a handful of times. In DNA, the CDR3 is TGTGCCAGCAGCCAGGTGCTATATAACACCGGGGAGCTGTTTTTT. It specifies CASSQVLYNTGELFF. The chain is built from TRBV9 and TRBJ2-2; D uncertain. Trimming took off 4 bases at V and 2 bases at J, with 12 bases between the two ends. Germline V gives CDR1 SGDLS, CDR2 YYNGEE. This CDR3 has 15 residues. The complete variable domain, with remaining parts taken from reference TRBV9 and TRBJ2-2, reads DSGVTQTPKHLITATGQRVTLRCSPRSGDLSVYWYQQSLDQGLQFLIQYYNGEERAKGNILERFSAQQFPDLHSELNLSSLELGDSALYFCASSQVLYNTGELFFGEGSRLTVL.

This clonotype was seen at least ten times. The V call is TRBV12-3 or TRBV12-4, the J call TRBJ2-7; 8 bases are shared with TRBD2. Trimming at V came to 6 bases and at J to 6 bases, leaving 7 bases not matched to a gene. The CDR3 runs 13 residues. The CDR3 nucleotides read TGTGCCAGCAGACAACCGGGACTAGGCGAGCAGTACTTC. This codes for CASRQPGLGEQYF.

This clonotype was detected a few times. The chain carries TRBV7-9 and TRBJ1-1; 8 positions match TRBD1. Germline CDR1 is SEHNR and CDR2 is FQNEAQ (reference sequence). V was clipped by 5 bases and J by 4 bases; unmatched bases: 9. The CDR3 has 15 amino acids. The CDR3 region has the DNA TGTGCCAGCAGCCGACAGGGGTCGTACGGCACTGAAGCTTTCTTT. This translates into CASSRQGSYGTEAFF.

This clonotype was observed many times. The chain has TRBV7-2 and TRBJ2-2; D is undetermined. The CDR3 length is 15 residues. CDR1 and CDR2 (germline): SGHTA, FQGNSA. Deletions cut 2 bases from V and 0 bases from J, with 7 bases between. The CDR3 region is CASSLLGANTGELFF. The DNA for the CDR3 is TGTGCCAGCAGCTTACTGGGCGCGAACACCGGGGAGCTGTTTTTT.